Here is one T cell receptor beta chain with its context. Its specificity is unknown. The data derive from a study of cytomegalovirus exposure and HLA in healthy donors. Study conclusions and caveats: Overall, around 150 TCR beta chains were annotated as cytomegalovirus-associated. Immune exposure information available was restricted to CMV serostatus.

The PCR was carried out with 60 Vbeta primers and 13 Jbeta primers. Using immunoSEQ multiplex PCR, the repertoire was profiled, and TCRdb retains in-frame clones only, with some absent. The sample includes 90,000 to 100,000 clones, roughly 76% seen only once; the top ten take 2%. The CDR3 has 17 amino acids. From germline, CDR1 is MNHEY and CDR2 SMNVEV (reference sequence). V was cut by 2 bases and J by 3 bases, with 16 bases left in between. The V call is TRBV27, the J call TRBJ1-4; D may be TRBD1 (5 bases). The material sequenced was PBMCs. The TCR comes from a man in his forties or fifties in good health and CMV-seronegative. The chain's CDR3 is CASSLGWQGGSNEKLFF. Here the CDR3 DNA reads TGTGCCAGCAGTTTAGGGTGGCAGGGAGGGTCTAATGAAAAACTGTTTTTT.